A selection of T cell receptor beta chains follows, all from one sample in a study of cytomegalovirus exposure and HLA in healthy donors. Profiled with immunoSEQ multiplex PCR; TCRdb holds only in-frame clones, not every one. The sample records approximately 160,000 clones, 77% being singletons. The sample consisted of PBMCs. These receptors were obtained from a male donor in good health and CMV-seropositive. The CDR3 runs from the conserved cysteine through the conserved F or W. D genes are given only for firm matches. The listing skips clone size in some rows; elsewhere it reads once, few, many or a size class.

CDR3 DNA	CDR3 protein	V gene	D gene	J gene	clone size
TGTGCCAGCAGCTTTGGGGACATCCTCGGGGAGCTGTTTTTT	CASSFGDILGELFF	TRBV7-8	NA	TRBJ2-2	NA
TGCAGCGTCAGTGAGGAAGGAACAGATACGCAGTATTTT	CSVSEEGTDTQYF	TRBV29-1	NA	TRBJ2-3	NA
TGTGCCAGCAATGCGGGGGGGAACACCGGGGAGCTGTTTTTT	CASNAGGNTGELFF	TRBV2	TRBD2	TRBJ2-2	NA
TGCAGCGTTGAGGTGTCGGGGGGGCGCACCGGGGAGCTGTTTTTT	CSVEVSGGRTGELFF	TRBV29-1	TRBD2	TRBJ2-2	NA
TGTGCCAGCAGCCAAAACACCGGGAACATTCAGTACTTC	CASSQNTGNIQYF	TRBV14	NA	TRBJ2-4	once
TGTGCCAGCAGTGAGGGCAGGGGGAACACTGAAGCTTTCTTT	CASSEGRGNTEAFF	TRBV6-5	NA	TRBJ1-1	once
TGTGCCAGCAGCTTACTAGATATTGAGCAGTTCTTC	CASSLLDIEQFF	TRBV7-9	NA	TRBJ2-1	NA
TGTGCCAGCAGCTTGTATCCGGGACAGCAATCTGGGGCCAACGTCCTGACTTTC	CASSLYPGQQSGANVLTF	TRBV7-2	TRBD1	TRBJ2-6	NA
TGCGCCAGCACCTCTAGCGGTACCTCCTACAATGAGCAGTTCTTC	CASTSSGTSYNEQFF	TRBV10-2	TRBD2	TRBJ2-1	NA
TGTGCCAGCAGGCAACAGGGGGCTGGTAATTCACCCCTCCACTTT	CASRQQGAGNSPLHF	TRBV6-5	TRBD1	TRBJ1-6	NA
TGTGCCAGCAGTCAAAAGAGTCTAGTTCGGAACACTGAAGCTTTCTTT	CASSQKSLVRNTEAFF	TRBV2	NA	TRBJ1-1	NA
TGTGCCAGTAGTCACTATGGACAGGGAACAGATACGCAGTATTTT	CASSHYGQGTDTQYF	TRBV19	TRBD1	TRBJ2-3	NA
TGTGCCAGCAGTTACGAAGACAGGGGGCACTACGAGCAGTACTTC	CASSYEDRGHYEQYF	TRBV6-5	TRBD1	TRBJ2-7	NA
TGTGCCAGCAGCCCGAGGCTGTTGGGACTAGTTAAAAACATTCAGTACTTC	CASSPRLLGLVKNIQYF	TRBV7-9	TRBD2	TRBJ2-4	NA
TGTGCCAGCAGCTTAGGGGGGGGTTCCTACGAGCAGTACTTC	CASSLGGGSYEQYF	TRBV7-6	TRBD2	TRBJ2-7	NA
TGTGCCAGCAGCTCCTCCTATGGCTACACCTTC	CASSSSYGYTF	TRBV7-9	NA	TRBJ1-2	NA
TGCGCCAGCAGCACTCTCCAGGGGGACTATGGCTACACCTTC	CASSTLQGDYGYTF	TRBV5-1	TRBD1	TRBJ1-2	NA
TGTGCCAGCAGTGAATTGGGGACAGGTCGGACTGAAGCTTTCTTT	CASSELGTGRTEAFF	TRBV6-1	TRBD1	TRBJ1-1	NA
TGTGCCAGCAACCCCCAGGACAGGGACAACACTGAAGCTTTCTTT	CASNPQDRDNTEAFF	TRBV6-1	TRBD1	TRBJ1-1	NA
TGTGCCAGCAGCTTAGACTCACACAGAAACTATGGCTACACCTTC	CASSLDSHRNYGYTF	TRBV7-2	NA	TRBJ1-2	NA
TGTGCCAGCAGCCCGGACAGGGTCTATGGCTACACCTTC	CASSPDRVYGYTF	TRBV5-8	TRBD1	TRBJ1-2	NA
TGTGCCAGCAGCTCCCAGGGTTCCTACGAGCAGTACTTC	CASSSQGSYEQYF	TRBV7-3	NA	TRBJ2-7	NA
TGTGCCAGCAGCCACAGGGACAGTAACTATGGCTACACCTTC	CASSHRDSNYGYTF	TRBV5-6	TRBD1	TRBJ1-2	NA
TGCGCCAGCAGCTTGAGCCAGATAGGAGGGAGCTACACCTTC	CASSLSQIGGSYTF	TRBV5-1	NA	TRBJ1-2	NA
TGTGCCAGCAGCCAATCCGGGACCGGGGGAGCTTTCTTT	CASSQSGTGGAFF	TRBV28	NA	TRBJ1-1	NA
TGCGCCAGCAGTGAACATCGACAGGGTCGAGGGGAGCTGTTTTTT	CASSEHRQGRGELFF	TRBV10-1	TRBD1	TRBJ2-2	NA
TGTGCCAGCAGCTTGGGAACAGGGCTCTACGAGCAGTACTTC	CASSLGTGLYEQYF	TRBV5-6	NA	TRBJ2-7	NA
TGTGCCAGCTCTCCTTGGGTGGGGGCCACCGGGGAGCTGTTTTTT	CASSPWVGATGELFF	TRBV25-1	NA	TRBJ2-2	NA
TGTTCCAGCAGCCCGAAAGAGACGGGAAAGTATAAAGCTTTCTTT	CSSSPKETGKYKAFF	TRBV7-9	NA	TRBJ1-1	NA
TGTGCCAGTAGTAGTCAGGGCTACACTGAAGCTTTCTTT	CASSSQGYTEAFF	TRBV19	NA	TRBJ1-1	NA
TGTGCCAGCAGCCGAGGGGGGAACACTGAAGCTTTCTTT	CASSRGGNTEAFF	TRBV7-8	NA	TRBJ1-1	NA